This T cell receptor beta chain was recorded in a study of shared clonotypes between healthy human individuals. In the study overall: The donor group consisted of a couple of women and three men, aged 18 to 49. Plates per donor: three CD4 naive, three CD4 memory, two CD8 naive, one CD8 memory.

The CDR3 has 16 amino acids. Looked up from germline, CDR1 is WSHSY and CDR2 is SAAADI. V shed 6 bases, J shed 5 bases, and the junction held 10 bases outside the gene matches. The assay was carried out at the deep level. The assay was immunoSEQ multiplex PCR, and TCRdb's table has in-frame clones only and misses some. The sample records over a million clones, roughly 95% being singletons. The chain has TRBV10-2 and TRBJ2-2; 9 bases map to TRBD1. This TCR was sampled from a young man in good health. Sequencing was performed on naive CD4+ T cells sorted from blood. The subset: CD45RA+ positively selected. CDR3 nucleotides: TGCGCCAGCAGCGAGGAGGGACAGGGTTTAACCGGGGAGCTGTTTTTT. It specifies CASSEEGQGLTGELFF.